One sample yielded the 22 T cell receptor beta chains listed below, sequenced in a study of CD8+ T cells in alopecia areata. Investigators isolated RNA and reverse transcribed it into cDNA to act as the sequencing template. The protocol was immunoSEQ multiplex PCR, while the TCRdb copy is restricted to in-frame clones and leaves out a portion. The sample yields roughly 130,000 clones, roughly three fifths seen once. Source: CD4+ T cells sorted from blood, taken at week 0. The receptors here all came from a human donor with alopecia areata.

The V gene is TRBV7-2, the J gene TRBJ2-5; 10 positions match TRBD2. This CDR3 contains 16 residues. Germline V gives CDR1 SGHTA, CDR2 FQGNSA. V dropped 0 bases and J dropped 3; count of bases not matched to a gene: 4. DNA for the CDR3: TGTGCCAGCAGCTTAGCCGGGCTAGCGGGAGAAGAGACCCAGTACTTC. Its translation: CASSLAGLAGEETQYF.

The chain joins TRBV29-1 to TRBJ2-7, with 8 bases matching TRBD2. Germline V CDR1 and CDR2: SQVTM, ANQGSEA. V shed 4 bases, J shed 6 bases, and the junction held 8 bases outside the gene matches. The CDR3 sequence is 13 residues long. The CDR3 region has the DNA TGCAGCGTTGTGTCCGGGGGGGCCGGCGAGCAGTACTTC. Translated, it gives CSVVSGGAGEQYF.

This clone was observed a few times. In DNA form, the CDR3 reads TGTGCCAGCAGCTTAGGCGACAGGATCTCTGGAAACACCATATATTTT. Translating gives CASSLGDRISGNTIYF. The chain has TRBV7-2 and TRBJ1-3; D may be TRBD1 (6 bases). Germline assignment: CDR1 SGHTA and CDR2 FQGNSA. The CDR3 is 16 residues long. V shed 1 base and J shed 0 bases, with 10 bases lying between them.

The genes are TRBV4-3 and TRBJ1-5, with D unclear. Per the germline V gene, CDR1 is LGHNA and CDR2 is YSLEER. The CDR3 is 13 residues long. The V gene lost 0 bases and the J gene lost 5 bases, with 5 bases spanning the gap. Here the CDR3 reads CASSQDLDQPQHF. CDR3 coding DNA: TGCGCCAGCAGCCAAGATTTAGATCAGCCCCAGCATTTT.

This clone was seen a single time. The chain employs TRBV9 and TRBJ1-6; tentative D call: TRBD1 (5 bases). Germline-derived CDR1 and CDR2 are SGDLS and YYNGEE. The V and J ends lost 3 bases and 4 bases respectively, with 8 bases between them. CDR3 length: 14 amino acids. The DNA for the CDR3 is TGTGCCAGCAGCGACCAGGGATATAATTCACCCCTCCACTTT. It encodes CASSDQGYNSPLHF. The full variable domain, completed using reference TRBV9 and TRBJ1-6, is DSGVTQTPKHLITATGQRVTLRCSPRSGDLSVYWYQQSLDQGLQFLIQYYNGEERAKGNILERFSAQQFPDLHSELNLSSLELGDSALYFCASSDQGYNSPLHFGNGTRLTVT.

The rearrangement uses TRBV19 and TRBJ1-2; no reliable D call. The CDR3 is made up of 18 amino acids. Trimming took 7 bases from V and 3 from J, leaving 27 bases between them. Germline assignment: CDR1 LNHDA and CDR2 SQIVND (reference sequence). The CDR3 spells CASTFISGPGGKDYGYTF. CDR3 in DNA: TGTGCCAGTACCTTCATTTCCGGGCCCGGAGGGAAGGACTATGGCTACACCTTC.

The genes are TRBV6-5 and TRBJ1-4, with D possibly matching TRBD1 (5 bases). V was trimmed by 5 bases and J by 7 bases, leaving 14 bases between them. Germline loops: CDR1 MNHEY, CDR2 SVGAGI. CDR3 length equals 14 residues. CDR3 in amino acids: CASSPTPGGEKLFF. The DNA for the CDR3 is TGTGCCAGCAGTCCCACTCCGGGGGGTGAAAAACTGTTTTTT.

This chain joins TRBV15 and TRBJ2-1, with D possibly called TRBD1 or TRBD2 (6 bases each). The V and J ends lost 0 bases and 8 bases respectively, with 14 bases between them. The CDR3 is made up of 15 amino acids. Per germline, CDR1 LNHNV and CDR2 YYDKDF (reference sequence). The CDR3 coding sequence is TGTGCCACCAGCAGAGATAGAGGGGGAGGCGATGAGCAGTTCTTC. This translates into CATSRDRGGGDEQFF. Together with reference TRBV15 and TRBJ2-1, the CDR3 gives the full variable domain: DAMVIQNPRYQVTQFGKPVTLSCSQTLNHNVMYWYQQKSSQAPKLLFHYYDKDFNNEADTPDNFQSRRPNTSFCFLDIRSPGLGDTAMYLCATSRDRGGGDEQFFGPGTRLTVL.

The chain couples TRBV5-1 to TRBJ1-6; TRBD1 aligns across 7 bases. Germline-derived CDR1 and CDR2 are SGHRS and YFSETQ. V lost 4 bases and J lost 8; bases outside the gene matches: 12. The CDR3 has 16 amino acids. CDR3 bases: TGCGCCAGCAGCGAGGGACCACAGGGGTCCTATTCACCCCTCCACTTT. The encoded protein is CASSEGPQGSYSPLHF.

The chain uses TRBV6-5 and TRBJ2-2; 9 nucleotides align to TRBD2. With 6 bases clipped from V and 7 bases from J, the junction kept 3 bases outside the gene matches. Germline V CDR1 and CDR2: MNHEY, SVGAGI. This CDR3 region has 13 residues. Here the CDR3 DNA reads TGTGCCAGCAGGACTAGCGGTATCGGGGAGCTGTTTTTT. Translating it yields CASRTSGIGELFF.

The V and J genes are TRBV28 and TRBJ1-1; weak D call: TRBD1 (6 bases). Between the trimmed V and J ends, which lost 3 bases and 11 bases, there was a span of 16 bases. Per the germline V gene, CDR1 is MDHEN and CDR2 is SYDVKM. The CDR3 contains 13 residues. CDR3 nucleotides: TGTGCCAGCAGTTTTGGGGGCCTCCAGAGTGCTTTCTTT. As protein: CASSFGGLQSAFF.

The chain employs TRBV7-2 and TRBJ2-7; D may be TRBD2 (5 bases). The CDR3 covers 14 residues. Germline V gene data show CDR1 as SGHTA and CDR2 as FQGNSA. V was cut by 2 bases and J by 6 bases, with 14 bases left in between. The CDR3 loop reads CASSLISGEGEQYF. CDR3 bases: TGTGCCAGCAGCTTAATCAGCGGAGAAGGCGAGCAGTACTTC.

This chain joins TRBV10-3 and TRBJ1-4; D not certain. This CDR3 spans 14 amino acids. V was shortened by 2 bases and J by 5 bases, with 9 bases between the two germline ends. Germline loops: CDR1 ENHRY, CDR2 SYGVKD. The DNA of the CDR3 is TGTGCCATCAGTGAGAACGGTGTAAATGAAAAACTGTTTTTT. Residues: CAISENGVNEKLFF.

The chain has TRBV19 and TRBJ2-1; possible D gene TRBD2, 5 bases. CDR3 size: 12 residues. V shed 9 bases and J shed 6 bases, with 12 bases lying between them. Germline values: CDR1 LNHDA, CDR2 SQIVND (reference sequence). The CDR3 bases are TGTGCCAGCCAGGCTCGGGGCAATGAGCAGTTCTTC. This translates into CASQARGNEQFF.

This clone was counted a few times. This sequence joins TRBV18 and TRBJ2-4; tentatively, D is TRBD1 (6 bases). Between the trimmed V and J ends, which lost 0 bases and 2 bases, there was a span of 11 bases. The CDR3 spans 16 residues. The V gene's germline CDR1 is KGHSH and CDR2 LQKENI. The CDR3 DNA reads TGTGCCAGCTCACCACCGCAGGGGACCTCCAAAAACATTCAGTACTTC. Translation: CASSPPQGTSKNIQYF. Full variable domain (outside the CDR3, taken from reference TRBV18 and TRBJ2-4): NAGVMQNPRHLVRRRGQEARLRCSPMKGHSHVYWYRQLPEEGLKFMVYLQKENIIDESGMPKERFSAEFPKEGPSILRIQQVVRGDSAAYFCASSPPQGTSKNIQYFGAGTRLSVL.

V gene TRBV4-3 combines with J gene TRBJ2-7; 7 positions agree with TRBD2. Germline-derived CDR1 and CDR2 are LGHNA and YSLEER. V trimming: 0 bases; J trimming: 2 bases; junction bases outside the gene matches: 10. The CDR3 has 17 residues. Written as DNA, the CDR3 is TGCGCCAGCAGCCAAGAGATGGGGGGGATATATGCCTACGAGCAGTACTTC. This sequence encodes CASSQEMGGIYAYEQYF.

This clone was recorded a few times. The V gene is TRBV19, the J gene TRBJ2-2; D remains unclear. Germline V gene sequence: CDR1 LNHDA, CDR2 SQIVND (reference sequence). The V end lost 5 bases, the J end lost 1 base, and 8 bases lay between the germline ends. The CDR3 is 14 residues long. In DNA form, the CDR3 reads TGTGCCAGTAGTTGGCAGAGGAACACCGGGGAGCTGTTTTTT. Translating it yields CASSWQRNTGELFF.

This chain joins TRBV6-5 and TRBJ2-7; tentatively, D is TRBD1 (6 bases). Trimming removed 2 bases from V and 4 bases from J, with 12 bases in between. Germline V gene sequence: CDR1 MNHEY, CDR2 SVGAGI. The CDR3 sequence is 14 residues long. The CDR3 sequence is CASSYEGQPYEQYF. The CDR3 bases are TGTGCCAGCAGTTACGAAGGACAGCCGTACGAGCAGTACTTC.

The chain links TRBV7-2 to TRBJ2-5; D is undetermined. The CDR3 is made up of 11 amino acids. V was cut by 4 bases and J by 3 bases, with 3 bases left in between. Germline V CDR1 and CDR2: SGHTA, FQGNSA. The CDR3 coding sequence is TGTGCCAGCAGCTGGAAAGAGACCCAGTACTTC. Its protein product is CASSWKETQYF.

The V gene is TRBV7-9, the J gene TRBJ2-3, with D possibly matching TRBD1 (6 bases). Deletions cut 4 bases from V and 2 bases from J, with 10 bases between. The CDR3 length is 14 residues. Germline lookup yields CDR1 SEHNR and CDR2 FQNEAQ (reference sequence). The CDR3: CASSSQGDTDTQYF. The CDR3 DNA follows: TGTGCCAGCAGCTCACAGGGTGACACAGATACGCAGTATTTT.

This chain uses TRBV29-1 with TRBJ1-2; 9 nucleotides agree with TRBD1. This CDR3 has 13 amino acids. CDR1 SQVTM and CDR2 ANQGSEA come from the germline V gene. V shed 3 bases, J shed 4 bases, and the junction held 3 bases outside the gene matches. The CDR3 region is CSVETGGFYGYTF. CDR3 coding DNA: TGCAGCGTTGAGACAGGGGGTTTCTATGGCTACACCTTC.

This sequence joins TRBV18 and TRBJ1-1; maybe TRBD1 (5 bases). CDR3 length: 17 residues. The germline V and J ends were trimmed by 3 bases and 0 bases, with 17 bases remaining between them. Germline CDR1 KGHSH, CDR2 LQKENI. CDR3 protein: CASSPSGTGLMNTEAFF. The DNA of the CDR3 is TGTGCCAGCTCACCCTCGGGGACCGGATTAATGAACACTGAAGCTTTCTTT.